The 11 T cell receptor beta chains below come from one sample, sequenced in a study of blood T cell repertoires in COVID-19. The repertoire was sequenced with immunoSEQ multiplex PCR; TCRdb's copy has only in-frame clones and lacks some. This sample has 300,000 to 450,000 clones, with more than 75% found just once. What was sequenced was PBMCs or T cells enriched from blood (not recorded which). The receptors here all came from a man between 35 and 55 years old in a cohort exposed to, infected with or recovered from COVID-19 (not recorded which).

The J gene is TRBJ1-1, the V gene TRBV9, with D perhaps matching TRBD1 (6 bases). The CDR3 is 14 residues long. CDR1 is SGDLS, CDR2 YYNGEE, per germline. Trimming removed 3 bases from V and 2 bases from J, with 11 bases in between. The chain's CDR3 is CASSADRINTEAFF. CDR3 DNA: TGTGCCAGCAGCGCTGACAGGATTAACACTGAAGCTTTCTTT.

The CDR3 spells CASSPNAGGNTIYF. CDR3 DNA: TGTGCCAGCAGTCCTAATGCAGGCGGAAACACCATATATTTT. The V gene is TRBV7-9, the J gene TRBJ1-3; D unclear. V lost 6 bases to trimming and J lost 4 bases, with 13 bases between them. This CDR3 comprises 14 residues. Looked up from germline, CDR1 is SEHNR and CDR2 is FQNEAQ (reference sequence).

The rearrangement joins TRBV15 to TRBJ1-5; D remains ambiguous. Germline V CDR1 and CDR2: LNHNV, YYDKDF (reference sequence). The CDR3 runs 15 residues. Trimming took off 0 bases at V and 7 bases at J, with 13 bases between the two ends. CDR3 DNA sequence: TGTGCCACCAGCAGAGATTACGAAGGCGGGCAGCCCCAGCATTTT. Its protein product is CATSRDYEGGQPQHF.

Turning to this clone: The sample contains more than one DNA sequence encoding this CDR3. This rearrangement joins TRBV18 to TRBJ1-5; TRBD1 agrees at 7 bases. This CDR3 spans 13 amino acids. The germline gives CDR1 KGHSH, CDR2 LQKENI. V was pared by 3 bases and J by 5 bases, with 1 base of the junction left unmatched. CDR3 in amino acids: CASSPGQYQPQHF. As DNA, the CDR3 is TGTGCCAGCTCACCGGGACAGTATCAGCCCCAGCATTTT. The full variable domain, in which reference TRBV18 and TRBJ1-5 provide the parts outside the CDR3, is NAGVMQNPRHLVRRRGQEARLRCSPMKGHSHVYWYRQLPEEGLKFMVYLQKENIIDESGMPKERFSAEFPKEGPSILRIQQVVRGDSAAYFCASSPGQYQPQHFGDGTRLSIL.

This clone showed up many times. The J gene is TRBJ2-1, the V gene TRBV7-9, with 8 bases identical to TRBD1. This CDR3 is built from 16 residues. CDR1 and CDR2 from the germline V gene are SEHNR and FQNEAQ (reference sequence). V shed 3 bases and J 5 bases; nucleotides not matched to a gene: 9. CDR3 loop: CASSFKPGQANNEQFF. The CDR3 DNA reads as TGTGCCAGCAGCTTTAAGCCGGGACAGGCAAACAATGAGCAGTTCTTC.

The chain has TRBV3-1 (or the pseudogene TRBV3-2) and TRBJ2-5; D possibly corresponds to TRBD2 (6 bases). The CDR3 is 15 residues long. V dropped 1 base and J dropped 1 base, with 10 bases sitting between them. CDR1 and CDR2 from the germline V gene are LGHDT and YNNKEL (reference sequence). The CDR3 DNA reads TGTGCCAGCAGCCAAGGTTTTAGCGGCCAAGAGACCCAGTACTTC. It encodes CASSQGFSGQETQYF.

The chain combines TRBV19 with TRBJ1-1, with 7 bases identical to TRBD1. From germline, CDR1 is LNHDA and CDR2 SQIVND (reference sequence). This CDR3 has 15 residues. V shed 8 bases and J 3 bases; nucleotides not matched to a gene: 12. CDR3 loop: CASSETTGFDTEAFF. The CDR3 coding sequence is TGTGCCAGTTCCGAAACGACAGGGTTTGACACTGAAGCTTTCTTT.

The chain uses TRBV6-2 or TRBV6-3 and TRBJ2-7; possible D gene TRBD2, 5 bases. This CDR3 contains 15 residues. V was clipped by 4 bases and J by 0 bases, with 13 bases between them. In germline, CDR1 is MNHEY, CDR2 SVGEGT. The CDR3 reads CASSSSAGSSYEQYF. For the CDR3, the DNA is TGTGCCAGCAGTTCCTCGGCTGGGAGCTCCTACGAGCAGTACTTC.

The chain is built from TRBV19 and TRBJ2-1; D perhaps matches TRBD1 (5 bases). Germline-derived CDR1 and CDR2 are LNHDA and SQIVND (reference sequence). With 3 bases removed from V and 6 bases from J, the gap between germline ends came to 9 bases. This CDR3 comprises 13 residues. The CDR3 region has the DNA TGTGCCAGTAGTATGAGAAGGGGCAATGAGCAGTTCTTC. Translation: CASSMRRGNEQFF.

The rearrangement joins TRBV5-4 to TRBJ2-7; 7 nucleotides match TRBD1. This CDR3 spans 14 amino acids. Germline V gene lookup returns CDR1 SGHNT and CDR2 YYREEE (reference sequence). Trimming cost V 5 bases and J 0 bases; bases outside gene matches: 5. DNA of the CDR3: TGTGCCAGCAGGCCACAGGGGAGCTCCTACGAGCAGTACTTC. It specifies CASRPQGSSYEQYF.

Worth noting for this clone: This specimen includes other DNA sequences encoding the same CDR3. The chain employs TRBV27 and TRBJ1-1; D gene uncertain. Trimming stripped 4 bases from V and 1 base from J, with 7 bases between. There are 13 residues in the CDR3. Germline V gene lookup returns CDR1 MNHEY and CDR2 SMNVEV (reference sequence). CDR3 in amino acids: CASSYRENTEAFF. CDR3 nucleotide sequence: TGTGCCAGCAGTTATCGAGAGAACACTGAAGCTTTCTTT.